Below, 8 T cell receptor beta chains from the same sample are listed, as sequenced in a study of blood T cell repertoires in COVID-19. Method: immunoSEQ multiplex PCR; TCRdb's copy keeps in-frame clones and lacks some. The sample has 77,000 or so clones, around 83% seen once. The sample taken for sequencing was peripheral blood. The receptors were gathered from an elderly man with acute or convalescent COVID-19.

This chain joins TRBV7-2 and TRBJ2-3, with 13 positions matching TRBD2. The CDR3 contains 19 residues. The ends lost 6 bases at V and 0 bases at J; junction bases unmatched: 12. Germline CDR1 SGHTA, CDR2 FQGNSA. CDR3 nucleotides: TGTGCCAGCAGTTTTCAGACTAGCGGGGGGTCTACCAGCACAGATACGCAGTATTTT. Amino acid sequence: CASSFQTSGGSTSTDTQYF.

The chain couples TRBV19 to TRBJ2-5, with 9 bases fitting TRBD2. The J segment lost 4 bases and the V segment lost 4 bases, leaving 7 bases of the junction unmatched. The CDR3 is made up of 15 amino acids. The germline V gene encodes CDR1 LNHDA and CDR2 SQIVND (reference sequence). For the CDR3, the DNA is TGTGCCAGTAGTAACCTAGCGGGAATAATAGAGACCCAGTACTTC. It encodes CASSNLAGIIETQYF.

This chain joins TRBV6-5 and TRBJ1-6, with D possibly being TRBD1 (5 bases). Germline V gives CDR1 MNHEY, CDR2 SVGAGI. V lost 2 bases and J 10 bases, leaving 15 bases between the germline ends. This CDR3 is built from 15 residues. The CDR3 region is CASSYGGAGRSPLHF. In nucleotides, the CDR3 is TGTGCCAGCAGTTACGGCGGGGCAGGGCGATCACCCCTCCACTTT.

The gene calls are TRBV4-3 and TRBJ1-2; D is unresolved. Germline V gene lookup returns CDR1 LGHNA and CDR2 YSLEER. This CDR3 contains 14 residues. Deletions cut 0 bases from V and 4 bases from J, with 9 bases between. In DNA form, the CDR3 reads TGCGCCAGCAGCCAAGAAGGGAGTGGCTATGGCTACACCTTC. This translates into CASSQEGSGYGYTF.

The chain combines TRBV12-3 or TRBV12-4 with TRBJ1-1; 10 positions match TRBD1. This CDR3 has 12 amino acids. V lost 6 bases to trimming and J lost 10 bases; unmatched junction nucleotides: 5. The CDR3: CASRTGGVGAFF. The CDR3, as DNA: TGTGCCAGCAGGACAGGGGGCGTAGGAGCTTTCTTT.

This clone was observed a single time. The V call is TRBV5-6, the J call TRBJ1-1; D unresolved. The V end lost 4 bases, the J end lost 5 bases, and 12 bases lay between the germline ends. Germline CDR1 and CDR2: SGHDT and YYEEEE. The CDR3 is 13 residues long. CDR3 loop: CASSPEAETEAFF. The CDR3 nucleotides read TGTGCCAGCAGCCCTGAGGCGGAGACTGAAGCTTTCTTT.

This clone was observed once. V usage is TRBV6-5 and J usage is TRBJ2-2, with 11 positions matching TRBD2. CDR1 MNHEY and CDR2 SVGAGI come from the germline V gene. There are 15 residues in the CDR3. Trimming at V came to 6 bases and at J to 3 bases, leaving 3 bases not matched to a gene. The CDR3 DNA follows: TGTGCCAGCAGCCTACTAGCGGGAGACACCGGGGAGCTGTTTTTT. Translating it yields CASSLLAGDTGELFF.

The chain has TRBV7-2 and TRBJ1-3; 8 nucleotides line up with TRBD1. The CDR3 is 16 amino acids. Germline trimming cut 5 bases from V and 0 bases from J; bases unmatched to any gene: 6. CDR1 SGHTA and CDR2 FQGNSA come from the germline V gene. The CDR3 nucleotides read TGTGCCAGCAGCACATTACAGGGGGTCTCTGGAAACACCATATATTTT. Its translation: CASSTLQGVSGNTIYF.